One and the same sample provided the 3 T cell receptor beta chains below, sequenced in a study of cytomegalovirus exposure and HLA in healthy donors. Here immunoSEQ multiplex PCR was the method, and the copy in TCRdb shows in-frame clones only, minus some. The data contain about 78,000 clones, 90% to 96% of them seen just once; the ten biggest clones take up around 1.6%. Sample: PBMCs. The receptors originated from a man between 18 and 35 years old in good health and CMV-seropositive.

The rearrangement uses TRBV4-2 and TRBJ2-1; the match to TRBD2 covers 8 bases. Germline V gene data show CDR1 as LGHNA and CDR2 as YNFKEQ. The ends lost 0 bases at V and 4 bases at J; junction bases unmatched: 5. This CDR3 is built from 16 residues. The CDR3 coding sequence is TGTGCCAGCAGCCAAGATTCGGCTAGCGGGTACAATGAGCAGTTCTTC. It codes for CASSQDSASGYNEQFF.

This sequence joins TRBV30 and TRBJ1-1; 12 bases are shared with TRBD1. There are 14 residues in the CDR3. V was clipped by 6 bases and J by 5 bases; unmatched bases: 7. Germline-derived CDR1 and CDR2 are GTSNPN and SVGIG (reference sequence). CDR3 sequence reads: CACRDRGLGTEAFF. Written as DNA, the CDR3 is TGTGCCTGCAGGGACAGGGGGCTAGGGACTGAAGCTTTCTTT. The whole variable domain, remainder taken from reference TRBV30 and TRBJ1-1, is SQTIHQWPATLVQPVGSPLSLECTVEGTSNPNLYWYRQAAGRGLQLLFYSVGIGQISSEVPQNLSASRPQDRQFILSSKKLLLSDSGFYLCACRDRGLGTEAFFGQGTRLTVV.

V is TRBV2 and J is TRBJ2-5, with TRBD1 as a possible D gene (6 bases). The germline gives CDR1 SNHLY, CDR2 FYNNEI. CDR3 length: 13 amino acids. The ends were cut back, 6 bases at V and 2 bases at J, with 10 bases in the middle. DNA of the CDR3: TGTGCCAGCAGAACACAGGGTCAAGAGACCCAGTACTTC. It yields the protein CASRTQGQETQYF.